What follows are 17 T cell receptor beta chains derived from one specimen sequenced in a study of identical twins. TCRdb analysed the 5' RACE reads with MiXCR anew, one entry per CDR3 protein. This table holds about 290,000 distinct CDR3 sequences, roughly 10% found once. This same sample was also taken into another study, of yellow fever vaccine responses in identical twins.

Material: CD8+ T cells sorted from blood. The receptor source for this set is a woman between 18 and 29 years old in good health.

This clonotype was recorded many times. The chain recombines TRBV5-1 with TRBJ2-7, with TRBD1 matching 9 bases. The CDR3 extends over 14 amino acids. Germline CDR1 reads SGHRS; CDR2 reads YFSETQ. V dropped 4 bases and J dropped 4; count of bases not matched to a gene: 6. The DNA of the CDR3 is TGCGCCAGCAGCGTTAAAGGGACAGGGTACGAGCAGTACTTC. Translating gives CASSVKGTGYEQYF.

This clonotype was recorded many times. V gene TRBV20-1 combines with J gene TRBJ1-2; 7 bases are a match to TRBD1. This CDR3 spans 18 amino acids. CDR1 DFQATT and CDR2 SNEGSKA come from the germline V gene (reference sequence). J was trimmed by 6 bases and V by 2 bases; bases with no gene match: 21. CDR3 DNA sequence: TGCAGTGCTAGACCTACCGGGACAGTCCACCGCACGATACATGGCTACACCTTC. It encodes CSARPTGTVHRTIHGYTF.

The gene calls are TRBV3-1 and TRBJ2-6; TRBD1 aligns across 8 bases. The trim removed 4 bases at V and 2 bases at J, leaving 10 bases unmatched. The CDR3 spans 18 residues. The germline CDR1 and CDR2 sequences are LGHDT and YNNKEL (reference sequence). This chain's CDR3 is CASSPGQGGIPGANVLTF. Here the CDR3 DNA reads TGTGCCAGCAGCCCAGGACAGGGTGGGATTCCTGGGGCCAACGTCCTGACTTTC.

The chain links TRBV15 to TRBJ1-1; possible D gene TRBD1, 5 bases. Germline V gene lookup returns CDR1 LNHNV and CDR2 YYDKDF (reference sequence). V was shortened by 3 bases and J by 2 bases, with 13 bases between the two germline ends. This CDR3 has 15 residues. The CDR3 loop reads CATSSTRQYNTEAFF. CDR3 sequence (DNA): TGTGCCACCAGCAGCACCCGACAGTACAACACTGAAGCTTTCTTT. Using reference TRBV15 and TRBJ1-1 for the parts outside the CDR3, the full variable domain is DAMVIQNPRYQVTQFGKPVTLSCSQTLNHNVMYWYQQKSSQAPKLLFHYYDKDFNNEADTPDNFQSRRPNTSFCFLDIRSPGLGDTAMYLCATSSTRQYNTEAFFGQGTRLTVV.

V gene TRBV7-8 combines with J gene TRBJ2-2; 7 bases are shared with TRBD2. The germline gives CDR1 SGHVS, CDR2 FQNEAQ. Trimming at V came to 5 bases and at J to 4 bases, leaving 4 bases not matched to a gene. CDR3 size: 14 residues. The CDR3 DNA sequence: TGTGCCAGCAGCCAAGCGGGGCCCACCGGGGAGCTGTTTTTT. Translating it yields CASSQAGPTGELFF.

This clonotype was seen a few times. The rearrangement joins TRBV20-1 to TRBJ2-7; unclear D gene. Germline V gene sequence: CDR1 DFQATT, CDR2 SNEGSKA (reference sequence). The ends were cut back, 3 bases at V and 5 bases at J, with 5 bases in the middle. CDR3 length: 10 residues. CDR3 coding DNA: TGCAGTGCTAGGCTGGACGAGCAGTACTTC. This gives the protein CSARLDEQYF.

Ten or more counts support this clonotype. The chain carries TRBV5-5 and TRBJ2-7; TRBD2 might be the D (6 bases). The CDR3 contains 14 residues. Germline V lookup: CDR1 SGHKS, CDR2 YYEKEE (reference sequence). V lost 4 bases to trimming and J lost 0 bases, with 11 bases between them. CDR3 nucleotides: TGTGCCAGCAGCGATCCGGGACTCTCCTACGAGCAGTACTTC. Protein product: CASSDPGLSYEQYF.

The CDR3 loop reads CASSGQPRTDTQYF. In nucleotides, the CDR3 is TGTGCCAGCAGCGGACAGCCGCGCACAGATACGCAGTATTTT. This chain connects TRBV12-3 or TRBV12-4 to TRBJ2-3, with a tentative D call TRBD1 (6 bases). CDR3 size: 14 residues. With 6 bases removed from V and 1 base from J, the gap between germline ends came to 11 bases.

This clonotype appeared many times. This rearrangement joins TRBV4-3 to TRBJ2-5, with TRBD1 identical over 7 bases. Germline V CDR1 and CDR2: LGHNA, YSLEER. Trimming removed 5 bases from V and 2 bases from J; junction bases left unmatched: 8. There are 15 residues in the CDR3. CDR3 loop: CASSGIGTAQETQYF. The CDR3 nucleotides read TGCGCCAGCAGCGGTATCGGGACAGCTCAAGAGACCCAGTACTTC.

This chain links TRBV7-3 with TRBJ2-1, with 11 bases identical to TRBD2. Germline CDR1 SGHTA, CDR2 FQGTGA. CDR3 length: 16 amino acids. With V trimmed by 2 bases and J by 3 bases, 3 bases remained unmatched. CDR3 nucleotides: TGTGCCAGCAGCTTAGAGGGACTAGCGGACTACAATGAGCAGTTCTTC. Translation gives CASSLEGLADYNEQFF.

This clonotype was seen at least ten times. The genes are TRBV5-6 and TRBJ1-1; weak D call: TRBD1 (5 bases). This CDR3 comprises 14 residues. V lost 2 bases to trimming and J lost 7 bases, with 15 bases between them. Germline V CDR1 and CDR2: SGHDT, YYEEEE. CDR3 nucleotides: TGTGCCAGCAGCTTTGCGGGGACGGGGTTTGAAGCTTTCTTT. It yields the protein CASSFAGTGFEAFF.

This rearrangement joins TRBV12-3 or TRBV12-4 to TRBJ2-5, with D possibly TRBD1 on 6 matching bases. CDR3 length equals 14 residues. Trimming removed 2 bases from V and 1 base from J, with 8 bases in between. The CDR3, as DNA: TGTGCCAGCAGTTTAAGGGACATCCAAGAGACCCAGTACTTC. Protein: CASSLRDIQETQYF.

This clonotype was observed a handful of times. The chain employs TRBV7-6 and TRBJ2-3; a weak D match, TRBD2 (6 bases). The V gene's germline CDR1 is SGHVS and CDR2 FNYEAQ. The CDR3 loop spans 16 amino acids. V dropped 4 bases and J dropped 4 bases, with 18 bases sitting between them. Here the CDR3 DNA reads TGTGCCAGCAGCTATAGTTGGGACTCCGGCGCAGATACGCAGTATTTT. Amino acid sequence: CASSYSWDSGADTQYF.

This clonotype was seen repeatedly, ten times or more. An end of the junction does not agree with germline; a read error may underlie this. The CDR3 sequence is CASSQGQGVYEQYF. The CDR3 DNA follows: TGCGCCAGCAGCCAGGGACAGGGAGTCTACGAGCAGTACTTC. The rearrangement uses TRBV4-2 and TRBJ2-7; TRBD1 matches 9 bases. Germline V gives CDR1 LGHNA, CDR2 YNFKEQ. There are 14 residues in the CDR3.

This clonotype was seen only a few times. The chain joins TRBV20-1 to TRBJ2-7, with D tentatively TRBD1 (6 bases). Germline V gene data show CDR1 as DFQATT and CDR2 as SNEGSKA (reference sequence). Trimming shortened V by 0 bases and J by 6 bases, and 21 bases separated the two germline ends. The CDR3 runs 16 residues. This CDR3 is CSAREVGTIKALEQYF. CDR3 DNA: TGCAGTGCTAGAGAGGTGGGGACAATAAAGGCCCTCGAGCAGTACTTC.

This clonotype was seen repeatedly, ten times or more. V is TRBV29-1 and J is TRBJ2-1, with 8 positions matching TRBD2. Trimming cost V 4 bases and J 7 bases; bases outside gene matches: 9. The CDR3 is 14 residues long. The germline V gene encodes CDR1 SQVTM and CDR2 ANQGSEA. The CDR3 nucleotides read TGCAGCGTTGCACGGGGGGGCAATCGTAATGAGCAGTTCTTC. Its translation: CSVARGGNRNEQFF.

This clonotype was counted at least ten times. The chain combines TRBV12-3 or TRBV12-4 with TRBJ1-5, with 8 bases lining up with TRBD1. This CDR3 spans 13 amino acids. V trimming: 5 bases; J trimming: 9 bases; junction bases outside the gene matches: 6. CDR3 in DNA: TGTGCCAGCAGTCCCGGGACAGGAGGGCCCCAGCATTTT. It translates to CASSPGTGGPQHF.